Following are 30 T cell receptor beta chains from one sample sequenced in a study of blood T cell repertoires in COVID-19. Data came from immunoSEQ multiplex PCR; TCRdb stores just in-frame clones and leaves some out. The profile covers approximately 130,000 clones, with 70% to 90% appearing a single time and 10% to 15% taken by the ten largest. Material: peripheral blood. These receptors were taken from a human donor in a cohort sampled during active COVID-19.

V usage is TRBV6-5 and J usage is TRBJ1-5; D possibly corresponds to TRBD1 (6 bases). The CDR3 length is 15 residues. Trimming shortened V by 6 bases and J by 6 bases, and 18 bases separated the two germline ends. Per germline, CDR1 MNHEY and CDR2 SVGAGI. The DNA for the CDR3 is TGTGCCAGCAGCCCAGCAAGCGGGGGCGGTCAGCCCCAGCATTTT. As protein: CASSPASGGGQPQHF.

The chain has TRBV2 and TRBJ2-5; 9 nucleotides align to TRBD1. This CDR3 spans 14 amino acids. Germline CDR1 reads SNHLY; CDR2 reads FYNNEI. Written as DNA, the CDR3 is TGTGCGTTAGCCCCACAGGGGGCTGGGGAGACCCAGTACTTC. It translates to CALAPQGAGETQYF.

The V gene is TRBV4-1, the J gene TRBJ1-5; 8 nucleotides agree with TRBD1. V shed 0 bases and J 3 bases; nucleotides not matched to a gene: 10. Germline lookup yields CDR1 MGHRA and CDR2 YSYEKL. The CDR3 extends over 18 amino acids. The DNA of the CDR3 is TGCGCCAGCAGCCAAGATCCCAGGGGGCGGCGGTTCAATCAGCCCCAGCATTTT. Translation: CASSQDPRGRRFNQPQHF.

This clone was detected many times. V usage is TRBV12-5 and J usage is TRBJ2-7; 12 nucleotides line up with TRBD1. This CDR3 contains 14 residues. Germline V gene data show CDR1 as LGHNT and CDR2 as FRNRAP. V shed 4 bases, J shed 7 bases, and the junction held 5 bases outside the gene matches. The CDR3 DNA reads TGTGCTAGTGGTTCGGGACAGGGGGCAGATGAGCAGTACTTC. Its protein product is CASGSGQGADEQYF. Looking up the rest from reference TRBV12-5 and TRBJ2-7 gives the full variable domain: DARVTQTPRHKVTEMGQEVTMRCQPILGHNTVFWYRQTMMQGLELLAYFRNRAPLDDSGMPKDRFSAEMPDATLATLKIQPSEPRDSAVYFCASGSGQGADEQYFGPGTRLTVT.

The chain has TRBV5-1 and TRBJ2-6; tentatively, D is TRBD1 (6 bases). Germline lookup yields CDR1 SGHRS and CDR2 YFSETQ. The germline V and J ends were trimmed by 4 bases and 4 bases, with 21 bases remaining between them. The CDR3 contains 18 residues. This CDR3 reads CASSPEGLTGRGANVLTF. CDR3 coding DNA: TGCGCCAGCAGCCCCGAGGGGTTAACAGGGAGAGGGGCCAACGTCCTGACTTTC. Variable domain in full (rest from reference TRBV5-1 and TRBJ2-6): KAGVTQTPRYLIKTRGQQVTLSCSPISGHRSVSWYQQTPGQGLQFLFEYFSETQRNKGNFPGRFSGRQFSNSRSEMNVSTLELGDSALYLCASSPEGLTGRGANVLTFGAGSRLTVL.

V is TRBV5-6 and J is TRBJ2-5, with D possibly TRBD2 on 5 matching bases. The CDR3 contains 15 residues. Germline CDR1 SGHDT, CDR2 YYEEEE. V gave up 0 bases and J gave up 0 bases, with 9 bases separating them. CDR3 sequence: CASSLVKDYQETQYF. The CDR3, as DNA: TGTGCCAGCAGCTTGGTAAAGGACTACCAAGAGACCCAGTACTTC.

The chain couples TRBV19 to TRBJ2-1, with D uncertain. Trimming pared 1 base from V and 7 bases from J, leaving 11 bases between. The CDR3 runs to 14 residues. Germline V CDR1 and CDR2: LNHDA, SQIVND (reference sequence). CDR3 sequence (DNA): TGTGCCAGTAGTATAGGGGTGGGCCGGAATGAGCAGTTCTTC. This gives the protein CASSIGVGRNEQFF. Combining the CDR3 with reference TRBV19 and TRBJ2-1 gives the whole variable domain DGGITQSPKYLFRKEGQNVTLSCEQNLNHDAMYWYRQDPGQGLRLIYYSQIVNDFQKGDIAEGYSVSREKKESFPLTVTSAQKNPTAFYLCASSIGVGRNEQFFGPGTRLTVL.

This clone was counted only a few times. The genes are TRBV19 and TRBJ2-7, with 7 bases aligning to TRBD2. This CDR3 is 11 amino acids long. V was clipped by 10 bases and J by 2 bases; unmatched bases: 2. Germline loops: CDR1 LNHDA, CDR2 SQIVND (reference sequence). The DNA of the CDR3 is TGTGCCACCCGGGGGGCCTACGAGCAGTACTTC. This translates into CATRGAYEQYF.

This chain links TRBV4-2 with TRBJ2-5, with D perhaps TRBD2 (5 bases). V lost 1 base, J lost 4 bases, and 10 bases lay in between. The CDR3 spans 14 residues. The germline V gene encodes CDR1 LGHNA and CDR2 YNFKEQ. CDR3 region: CASSQGASRETQYF. The CDR3 nucleotides read TGTGCCAGCAGCCAAGGTGCTAGCCGAGAGACCCAGTACTTC.

This clone appeared a single time. The gene calls are TRBV12-5 and TRBJ1-4; a possible D gene is TRBD1 (6 bases). CDR3 length equals 16 residues. The germline V and J ends were trimmed by 3 bases and 0 bases, with 11 bases remaining between them. CDR1 is LGHNT and CDR2 is FRNRAP in the germline V gene. CDR3 residues: CASGFTGPATNEKLFF. In nucleotides, the CDR3 is TGTGCTAGTGGTTTTACAGGGCCCGCAACTAATGAAAAACTGTTTTTT.

This clone was counted between two and nine times. CDR3 protein: CAISSGQGAYGANVLTF. As DNA, the CDR3 is TGTGCCATCAGCTCCGGACAGGGGGCTTATGGGGCCAACGTCCTGACTTTC. V and J are TRBV10-3 and TRBJ2-6; 11 bases map to TRBD1. This CDR3 is 17 amino acids long. The V and J ends lost 6 bases and 3 bases, in that order; junction bases with no gene match: 7. Germline CDR1 is ENHRY and CDR2 is SYGVKD.

The J gene is TRBJ2-1, the V gene TRBV19; D is unclear. This CDR3 region has 13 residues. Deletions cut 4 bases from V and 10 bases from J, with 14 bases between. Germline V gene lookup returns CDR1 LNHDA and CDR2 SQIVND (reference sequence). CDR3 residues: CASSNGRSSEQFF. The CDR3 nucleotides are TGTGCCAGTAGTAATGGCAGGTCCTCGGAGCAGTTCTTC.

The chain has TRBV30 and TRBJ1-2, with 7 bases that match TRBD1. The CDR3 is 12 amino acids. Germline V gives CDR1 GTSNPN, CDR2 SVGIG (reference sequence). J lost 5 bases, V lost 5 bases, and 5 bases had no gene match. CDR3 amino acids: CAWSRGKYGYTF. The CDR3 DNA is TGTGCCTGGTCCAGGGGGAAATATGGCTACACCTTC.

The genes are TRBV30 and TRBJ2-3; D remains unclear. From germline, CDR1 is GTSNPN and CDR2 SVGIG (reference sequence). The CDR3 has 12 amino acids. The germline V and J ends were trimmed by 3 bases and 4 bases, with 8 bases remaining between them. CDR3 sequence reads: CAWSSNADTQYF. The CDR3 coding sequence is TGTGCCTGGAGCAGTAACGCAGATACGCAGTATTTT.

This clone has more than one count but fewer than ten. The J gene is TRBJ2-1, the V gene TRBV27, with D uncertain. With 2 bases removed from V and 6 bases from J, the gap between germline ends came to 11 bases. The CDR3 is 14 amino acids. Germline assignment: CDR1 MNHEY and CDR2 SMNVEV (reference sequence). The CDR3 loop reads CASSLTAIRNEQFF. CDR3 sequence (DNA): TGTGCCAGCAGTTTAACCGCGATCCGCAATGAGCAGTTCTTC.

This rearrangement joins TRBV10-2 to TRBJ2-5, with 10 nucleotides matching TRBD2. Germline trimming cut 6 bases from V and 4 bases from J; bases unmatched to any gene: 11. Germline V CDR1 and CDR2: WSHSY, SAAADI. The CDR3 has 16 residues. CDR3 in amino acids: CASRGISGGSRETQYF. The DNA for the CDR3 is TGCGCCAGCAGGGGGATTAGCGGGGGGTCTCGAGAGACCCAGTACTTC.

The chain uses TRBV6-4 and TRBJ2-7; TRBD2 matches 10 bases. V lost 0 bases, J lost 4 bases, and 15 bases stayed unmatched. In germline, CDR1 is MRHNA, CDR2 SNTAGT. The CDR3 has 19 amino acids. CDR3 sequence (DNA): TGTGCCAGCAGTGACTCGGGGCCCATTACTAGCGGGGAGGCTTACGAGCAGTACTTC. Encoded protein: CASSDSGPITSGEAYEQYF.

The J gene is TRBJ1-1, the V gene TRBV5-1, with a weak D call TRBD1 (6 bases). The CDR3 spans 13 residues. Germline assignment: CDR1 SGHRS and CDR2 YFSETQ. V dropped 0 bases and J dropped 10 bases, with 13 bases sitting between them. CDR3 amino acids: CASSLDTGSLAFF. For the CDR3, the DNA is TGCGCCAGCAGCTTGGACACAGGGTCCCTAGCTTTCTTT.

This sequence joins TRBV3-1 (or the pseudogene TRBV3-2) and TRBJ2-7; weak D call: TRBD1 (6 bases). This CDR3 is 15 amino acids long. Germline CDR1 LGHDT, CDR2 YNNKEL (reference sequence). Trimming took off 4 bases at V and 9 bases at J, with 22 bases between the two ends. This chain's CDR3 is CASSLLRDTRLVQYF. The DNA for the CDR3 is TGTGCCAGCAGCCTACTCCGGGACACCCGTCTCGTGCAGTACTTC.

The chain employs TRBV4-1 and TRBJ1-2, with D possibly TRBD1 on 5 matching bases. CDR1 is MGHRA and CDR2 is YSYEKL in the germline V gene. The CDR3 runs to 13 residues. Trimming stripped 1 base from V and 4 bases from J, with 7 bases between. CDR3 region: CASSQGQTYGYTF. The CDR3 bases are TGCGCCAGCAGCCAAGGACAGACCTATGGCTACACCTTC.

This clone was detected once. V is TRBV19 and J is TRBJ1-2, with a possible D match to TRBD1 (6 bases). The CDR3 extends over 14 amino acids. CDR1 and CDR2 from the germline V gene are LNHDA and SQIVND (reference sequence). Between the trimmed V and J ends, which lost 4 bases and 4 bases, there was a span of 13 bases. In nucleotides, the CDR3 is TGTGCCAGTAGTAAGCCCCGGGGGGCCTATGGCTACACCTTC. Translated, it gives CASSKPRGAYGYTF.

The chain uses TRBV20-1 and TRBJ2-3; 10 positions agree with TRBD2. The germline gives CDR1 DFQATT, CDR2 SNEGSKA (reference sequence). CDR3 length equals 15 residues. After removal of 3 bases from V and 4 bases from J, the junction contained 7 bases not matched to a gene. CDR3 coding DNA: TGCAGTGCTAGTCCTAGCGGGGGCCCTTCAGATACGCAGTATTTT. This encodes CSASPSGGPSDTQYF.

This clone occurred a few times. CDR3 sequence reads: CATSAGVGQPQHF. The CDR3 DNA reads as TGTGCCACCAGTGCCGGGGTTGGTCAGCCCCAGCATTTT. V gene TRBV15 combines with J gene TRBJ1-5; no firm D call. The CDR3 has 13 amino acids. Germline V gene data show CDR1 as LNHNV and CDR2 as YYDKDF (reference sequence). The ends were cut back, 6 bases at V and 6 bases at J, with 12 bases in the middle.

The chain has TRBV12-3 or TRBV12-4 and TRBJ1-5; D gene unclear. The CDR3 is 12 residues long. V shed 10 bases and J shed 3 bases, with 10 bases lying between them. The CDR3 region is CATSIVNQPQHF. CDR3 in DNA: TGTGCCACCTCGATAGTCAATCAGCCCCAGCATTTT.

V gene TRBV3-1 (or the pseudogene TRBV3-2) combines with J gene TRBJ2-5, with TRBD1 matching over 10 bases. CDR3 length equals 14 residues. Looked up from germline, CDR1 is LGHDT and CDR2 is YNNKEL (reference sequence). V lost 5 bases and J lost 7; bases outside the gene matches: 7. Here the CDR3 reads CASSDRGLGVTQYF. CDR3 DNA sequence: TGTGCCAGCAGCGACAGGGGGCTCGGGGTGACCCAGTACTTC.

The V and J genes are TRBV5-8 and TRBJ2-5, with a possible D match to TRBD1 (6 bases). Trimming stripped 0 bases from V and 2 bases from J, with 11 bases between. The CDR3 extends over 15 amino acids. Germline V CDR1 and CDR2: SGHTS, YDEGEE. The CDR3 here is CASSLAVGAQETQYF. The CDR3 nucleotides read TGTGCCAGCAGCTTGGCGGTGGGGGCACAAGAGACCCAGTACTTC.

The rearrangement joins TRBV5-5 to TRBJ1-4, with D possibly matching TRBD1 (5 bases). CDR3 size: 14 residues. The germline CDR1 and CDR2 sequences are SGHKS and YYEKEE (reference sequence). V gave up 3 bases and J gave up 7 bases, with 13 bases separating them. The CDR3 DNA follows: TGTGCCAGCAGCTCGTCCACGACAGTTGAAAAACTGTTTTTT. Its translation: CASSSSTTVEKLFF.

The rearrangement uses TRBV7-6 and TRBJ2-5; tentative D call: TRBD2 (5 bases). V lost 4 bases and J 2 bases, leaving 8 bases between the germline ends. CDR3 length: 13 residues. Germline lookup yields CDR1 SGHVS and CDR2 FNYEAQ. The CDR3 DNA is TGTGCCAGCAGCTGGACTCATCAAGAGACCCAGTACTTC. Translation gives CASSWTHQETQYF.

The chain uses TRBV5-4 and TRBJ1-2; TRBD1 might be the D (6 bases). Germline V CDR1 and CDR2: SGHNT, YYREEE (reference sequence). Trimming removed 3 bases from V and 4 bases from J, with 10 bases in between. The CDR3 contains 13 residues. The chain's CDR3 is CASSSGQFYGYTF. The CDR3 bases are TGTGCCAGCAGCTCTGGACAGTTCTATGGCTACACCTTC.

The gene calls are TRBV5-1 and TRBJ1-1; TRBD1 matches 7 bases. V trimming: 4 bases; J trimming: 4 bases; junction bases outside the gene matches: 13. The CDR3 is 16 amino acids. Germline CDR1 and CDR2: SGHRS and YFSETQ. CDR3 nucleotides: TGCGCCAGCAGCCACCCGACAGGGCGAGTTACCACTGAAGCTTTCTTT. Its protein is CASSHPTGRVTTEAFF.